These 25 T cell receptor beta chains were all obtained from the same sample, sequenced in a study of response to subunit inactivated influenza vaccine. TCRdb independently ran MiXCR on the RT-PCR reads; one entry per CDR3 protein. Of about 800,000 distinct CDR3 sequences detected, over 20% appear once; the ten largest clones hold roughly 10%. The sequencing here drew on PBMCs from blood, taken roughly 5 days after vaccination. The receptors originated from a man aged 45 to 65 who received an inactivated influenza vaccine.

This clonotype was observed a handful of times. This sequence joins TRBV9 and TRBJ2-3, with no clear D. V lost 4 bases, J lost 2 bases, and 14 bases lay in between. CDR1 is SGDLS and CDR2 is YYNGEE in the germline V gene. CDR3 length: 15 amino acids. CDR3 amino acids: CASSRSPSNTDTQYF. The CDR3 DNA reads as TGTGCCAGCAGCAGGTCACCCTCCAACACAGATACGCAGTATTTT.

In this sample, this clonotype turned up a few times. The rearrangement links TRBV28 to TRBJ2-6; no clear D. With 3 bases removed from V and 4 bases from J, the gap between germline ends came to 7 bases. The CDR3 length is 14 residues. The germline gives CDR1 MDHEN, CDR2 SYDVKM. DNA of the CDR3: TGTGCCAGCAGTTTGATGACGGGGGCCAACGTCCTGACTTTC. The encoded protein is CASSLMTGANVLTF.

This chain links TRBV28 with TRBJ1-1; 7 nucleotides agree with TRBD1. V gave up 2 bases and J gave up 1 base; unmatched junction bases: 7. The CDR3 is 16 residues long. CDR1 MDHEN and CDR2 SYDVKM come from the germline V gene. CDR3: CASSLVRGRGNTEAFF. The CDR3 region has the DNA TGTGCCAGCAGTTTAGTAAGGGGGCGCGGGAACACTGAAGCTTTCTTT.

The V gene is TRBV11-2, the J gene TRBJ2-7; D call uncertain. Germline-derived CDR1 and CDR2 are SGHAT and FQNNGV. Trimming pared 2 bases from V and 2 bases from J, leaving 13 bases between. This CDR3 spans 15 amino acids. The CDR3: CASSLFYGPTYEQYF. CDR3 sequence (DNA): TGTGCCAGCAGCTTATTCTACGGACCCACCTACGAGCAGTACTTC.

This chain uses TRBV5-1 with TRBJ2-3, with 9 bases aligning to TRBD1. Per the germline V gene, CDR1 is SGHRS and CDR2 is YFSETQ. The length of the CDR3 is 16 residues. The V segment lost 4 bases and the J segment 2 bases; nucleotides outside the gene matches: 8. CDR3 sequence (DNA): TGCGCCAGCAGCGGAACAGGGGGCTATCCCACAGATACGCAGTATTTT. It yields the protein CASSGTGGYPTDTQYF.

In DNA form, the CDR3 reads TGTGCCAGCAGTTACGCCAGGGGGTACGGAAACACCATATATTTT. Its translation: CASSYARGYGNTIYF. The rearrangement links TRBV6-5 to TRBJ1-3; TRBD1 aligns across 7 bases. CDR3 length: 15 residues. Germline V gene sequence: CDR1 MNHEY, CDR2 SVGAGI. The J segment lost 4 bases and the V segment lost 2 bases, leaving 5 bases of the junction unmatched.

The V call is TRBV7-2, the J call TRBJ2-7; D might be TRBD2 (6 bases). Trimming shortened V by 5 bases and J by 0 bases, and 17 bases separated the two germline ends. CDR1 and CDR2 (germline): SGHTA, FQGNSA. The CDR3 spans 16 residues. The CDR3 sequence is CASSPVGGVSSYEQYF. The DNA for the CDR3 is TGTGCCAGCAGCCCAGTCGGCGGGGTGAGCTCCTACGAGCAGTACTTC. The full variable domain, rest sourced from reference TRBV7-2 and TRBJ2-7, is GAGVSQSPSNKVTEKGKDVELRCDPISGHTALYWYRQSLGQGLEFLIYFQGNSAPDKSGLPSDRFSAERTGGSVSTLTIQRTQQEDSAVYLCASSPVGGVSSYEQYFGPGTRLTVT.

The chain recombines TRBV10-3 with TRBJ1-1; no definite D call. V dropped 4 bases and J dropped 1 base, with 10 bases sitting between them. Germline assignment: CDR1 ENHRY and CDR2 SYGVKD. CDR3 length: 14 residues. CDR3 sequence (DNA): TGTGCCATCAGTGGAGAGAGGTCGAACACTGAAGCTTTCTTT. This gives the protein CAISGERSNTEAFF.

The chain carries TRBV27 and TRBJ2-6; 7 bases align to TRBD1. This CDR3 is built from 18 residues. Trimming at V came to 3 bases and at J to 0 bases, leaving 8 bases not matched to a gene. The germline CDR1 and CDR2 sequences are MNHEY and SMNVEV (reference sequence). Here the CDR3 reads CASSFSGGYLSGANVLTF. The CDR3 region has the DNA TGTGCCAGCAGTTTTTCAGGGGGATATCTCTCTGGGGCCAACGTCCTGACTTTC.

The CDR3 DNA reads as TGTGCCAGCAGCGTAGGCCCCGGACAGATCTACGAGCAGTACTTC. Translation: CASSVGPGQIYEQYF. The chain combines TRBV9 with TRBJ2-7, with D perhaps matching TRBD1 (6 bases). Trimming took 0 bases from V and 3 from J, leaving 13 bases between them. The germline V gene encodes CDR1 SGDLS and CDR2 YYNGEE. The CDR3 is 15 residues long.

This clonotype has just a few counts. The chain has TRBV20-1 and TRBJ2-1; D gene unclear. Germline V gene data show CDR1 as DFQATT and CDR2 as SNEGSKA (reference sequence). The CDR3 totals 15 residues. Trimming took 0 bases from V and 1 from J, leaving 10 bases between them. This chain's CDR3 is CSARDLAASYNEQFF. The CDR3 DNA reads as TGCAGTGCTAGAGATTTGGCAGCTTCCTACAATGAGCAGTTCTTC.

V is TRBV12-3 or TRBV12-4 and J is TRBJ1-2, with TRBD1 matching over 9 bases. The CDR3 covers 13 residues. V trimming: 5 bases; J trimming: 5 bases; junction bases outside the gene matches: 3. CDR3 coding DNA: TGTGCCAGCAGTAAAGGGACAGGGTATGGCTACACCTTC. This codes for CASSKGTGYGYTF.

This chain connects TRBV7-9 to TRBJ2-7; D is unclear. V lost 1 base to trimming and J lost 3 bases, with 7 bases between them. The CDR3 is 13 amino acids. Germline V gene lookup returns CDR1 SEHNR and CDR2 FQNEAQ (reference sequence). CDR3 sequence: CASSLVNHYEQYF. The CDR3 region has the DNA TGTGCCAGCAGCTTAGTTAACCACTACGAGCAGTACTTC.

CDR3 residues: CSANRRPQETQYF. DNA of the CDR3: TGCAGTGCTAACCGCCGACCTCAAGAGACCCAGTACTTC. This chain connects TRBV20-1 to TRBJ2-5; D is undetermined. Trimming shortened V by 4 bases and J by 2 bases, and 11 bases separated the two germline ends. The CDR3 is 13 amino acids. Germline-derived CDR1 and CDR2 are DFQATT and SNEGSKA (reference sequence).

The chain carries TRBV28 and TRBJ2-3; TRBD2 matches 7 bases. This CDR3 is built from 16 residues. CDR1 is MDHEN, CDR2 SYDVKM, per germline. V was clipped by 10 bases and J by 5 bases; unmatched bases: 18. The CDR3 DNA reads TGTGCCACCCAGAAGTTAAGGGGCGGGAGACGAGATACGCAGTATTTT. This translates into CATQKLRGGRRDTQYF.

In DNA, the CDR3 is TGTGCCAGCAGCCACCGCCCCGGGACAAGATCGCCAAGCACAGATACGCAGTATTTT. Protein sequence: CASSHRPGTRSPSTDTQYF. The rearrangement joins TRBV11-2 to TRBJ2-3; TRBD1 is a possible D gene (6 bases). The CDR3 sequence is 19 residues long. In germline, CDR1 is SGHAT, CDR2 FQNNGV. V lost 5 bases and J lost 0, with 24 bases in between.

This clonotype occurred a few times. The chain links TRBV20-1 to TRBJ2-2, with 10 bases identical to TRBD2. With V trimmed by 4 bases and J by 3 bases, 2 bases remained unmatched. Germline CDR1 and CDR2: DFQATT and SNEGSKA (reference sequence). The CDR3 has 14 residues. The CDR3 DNA is TGCAGTGCTACTAGCGGGAGCCACACCGGGGAGCTGTTTTTT. Protein sequence: CSATSGSHTGELFF.

The gene calls are TRBV7-8 and TRBJ2-2; TRBD1 matches at 8 bases. Germline V gene data show CDR1 as SGHVS and CDR2 as FQNEAQ. V dropped 0 bases and J dropped 5; count of bases not matched to a gene: 8. This CDR3 spans 17 amino acids. The CDR3 is CASSLAYRTGRTGELFF. Here the CDR3 DNA reads TGTGCCAGCAGCTTAGCTTACAGGACAGGGAGAACCGGGGAGCTGTTTTTT.

This clonotype was counted only a few times. V gene TRBV5-1 combines with J gene TRBJ1-4; 7 positions match TRBD1. The V gene's germline CDR1 is SGHRS and CDR2 YFSETQ. The V and J ends lost 4 bases and 10 bases, in that order; junction bases with no gene match: 19. CDR3 size: 17 residues. The CDR3 DNA is TGCGCCAGCAGCGGTGGGACAGCGCATTTGGGGGGTAGAAAACTGTTTTTT. Amino acids: CASSGGTAHLGGRKLFF.

In this sample, this clonotype turned up a few times. The chain couples TRBV30 to TRBJ2-7; D uncertain. Between the trimmed V and J ends, which lost 1 base and 1 base, there was a span of 2 bases. Germline CDR1 and CDR2: GTSNPN and SVGIG (reference sequence). CDR3 length: 11 residues. In DNA form, the CDR3 reads TGTGCCTGGAGTGGGTCCTACGAGCAGTACTTC. This encodes CAWSGSYEQYF.

The V call is TRBV20-1, the J call TRBJ2-1, with TRBD1 identical over 8 bases. The V gene end was trimmed by 1 base and the J gene end by 4 bases; junction bases not matched to a gene: 9. This CDR3 has 16 residues. Germline lookup yields CDR1 DFQATT and CDR2 SNEGSKA (reference sequence). The CDR3 here is CSARAMTGESYNEQFF. CDR3 DNA: TGCAGTGCTAGAGCGATGACAGGGGAAAGTTACAATGAGCAGTTCTTC.

The chain carries TRBV11-2 and TRBJ1-4; maybe TRBD1 (5 bases). Between the trimmed V and J ends, which lost 5 bases and 13 bases, there was a span of 17 bases. From germline, CDR1 is SGHAT and CDR2 FQNNGV. The CDR3 consists of 13 residues. CDR3 region: CASSPTVRDGLFF. The CDR3 DNA sequence: TGTGCCAGCAGCCCGACTGTCAGGGATGGACTGTTTTTT.

This clonotype was seen only a few times. This sequence joins TRBV12-3 or TRBV12-4 and TRBJ2-1, with 9 positions matching TRBD2. The CDR3 totals 13 residues. The J segment lost 9 bases and the V segment lost 8 bases, leaving 8 bases of the junction unmatched. The CDR3 is CASGREGRSEQFF. CDR3 in DNA: TGTGCCAGCGGGCGGGAGGGCCGGAGTGAGCAGTTCTTC.

On this clonotype itself: One end of the junction fails to match germline, which may point to a read error. The chain recombines TRBV2 with TRBJ2-3; 9 bases are a match to TRBD2. The germline V gene encodes CDR1 SNHLY and CDR2 FYNNEI. This CDR3 has 16 amino acids. The CDR3 bases are TGTGCTAGCAGTGTGTATGGCGGGGGGGGCCCAGATACGCAGTATTTT. Its translation is CASSVYGGGGPDTQYF.

The J gene is TRBJ1-2, the V gene TRBV6-1; no reliable D call. The V and J ends lost 0 bases and 1 base respectively, with 6 bases between them. The CDR3 covers 14 residues. CDR1 is MNHNS, CDR2 SASEGT, per germline. The CDR3 sequence: CASSEAPINYGYTF. The CDR3 DNA reads TGTGCCAGCAGTGAAGCGCCGATTAACTATGGCTACACCTTC.